Below are 8 T cell receptor beta chains sequenced from a single sample in a study of CD8+ T cells in alopecia areata. In each case, RNA was isolated and then reverse transcribed into cDNA as the sequencing template. Generated by immunoSEQ multiplex PCR, the TCRdb table keeps only in-frame clones and is missing some. The sample records around 140,000 clones, roughly 46% being singletons. The input for sequencing was CD4+ T cells sorted from blood, taken at week 0. The receptors here all came from a human donor with alopecia areata.

This clone occurred once. The chain employs TRBV29-1 and TRBJ2-7, with 12 bases that match TRBD2. The CDR3 has 16 residues. Germline V gives CDR1 SQVTM, CDR2 ANQGSEA. With 4 bases clipped from V and 4 bases from J, the junction kept 11 bases outside the gene matches. CDR3 sequence reads: CSVARTSGEVIYEQYF. CDR3 coding DNA: TGCAGCGTTGCCCGGACTAGCGGGGAGGTAATATACGAGCAGTACTTC.

The rearrangement uses TRBV5-1 and TRBJ2-4; 10 bases match TRBD2. Germline V gene data show CDR1 as SGHRS and CDR2 as YFSETQ. V lost 2 bases, J lost 7 bases, and 3 bases stayed unmatched. The CDR3 contains 14 residues. CDR3 residues: CASSLLAGPNIQYF. DNA for the CDR3: TGCGCCAGCAGCTTACTAGCGGGGCCCAACATTCAGTACTTC.

J is TRBJ2-1 and V is TRBV28, with 7 nucleotides matching TRBD1. The CDR3 spans 13 residues. Germline-derived CDR1 and CDR2 are MDHEN and SYDVKM. Trimming cost V 6 bases and J 5 bases; bases outside gene matches: 4. CDR3 in amino acids: CASSQGQNNEQFF. The CDR3 DNA follows: TGTGCCAGCAGCCAGGGACAGAACAATGAGCAGTTCTTC.

The chain employs TRBV5-1 and TRBJ2-7, with D uncertain. Deletions cut 0 bases from V and 3 bases from J, with 10 bases between. The germline V gene encodes CDR1 SGHRS and CDR2 YFSETQ. The CDR3 sequence is 14 residues long. The DNA for the CDR3 is TGCGCCAGCAGCTTGGCCGGCGGCGACTACGAGCAGTACTTC. Translated: CASSLAGGDYEQYF.

The chain links TRBV10-2 to TRBJ2-3; the D gene could be TRBD1 or TRBD2 (5 bases each). The V end was cut by 6 bases, the J end by 4 bases, with 8 bases between. The CDR3 extends over 12 amino acids. Germline loops: CDR1 WSHSY, CDR2 SAAADI. CDR3 nucleotide sequence: TGCGCCAGCAGCGGGACGGCAGATACGCAGTATTTT. It translates to CASSGTADTQYF.

This chain uses TRBV13 with TRBJ2-3; D possibly matches TRBD1 or TRBD2 (5 bases each). CDR3 length: 14 amino acids. Germline lookup yields CDR1 PRHDT and CDR2 FYEKMQ (reference sequence). The V end was cut by 3 bases, the J end by 5 bases, with 12 bases between. CDR3 sequence reads: CASSFGTRRDTQYF. CDR3 bases: TGTGCCAGCAGCTTCGGGACCCGGCGAGATACGCAGTATTTT.

The chain combines TRBV28 with TRBJ2-5, with 8 bases matching TRBD2. From germline, CDR1 is MDHEN and CDR2 SYDVKM. The junction had 13 bases not matched to a gene; V was cut back by 5 bases and J by 8 bases. The CDR3 length is 15 residues. The DNA of the CDR3 is TGTGCCAGCAGTCCTCGGGCTAGCGGGTGGAACACCCAGTACTTC. Translated: CASSPRASGWNTQYF.

In this sample, this clone turned up once. The chain recombines TRBV7-7 with TRBJ2-2; 9 bases align to TRBD1. Germline V gives CDR1 SSHAT, CDR2 FNYEAQ (reference sequence). This CDR3 region has 15 residues. The junction had 5 bases not matched to a gene; V was cut back by 2 bases and J by 7 bases. DNA for the CDR3: TGTGCCAGCAGCTTAACAGGGGGCGCGAGCGGGGAGCTGTTTTTT. Translating it yields CASSLTGGASGELFF.